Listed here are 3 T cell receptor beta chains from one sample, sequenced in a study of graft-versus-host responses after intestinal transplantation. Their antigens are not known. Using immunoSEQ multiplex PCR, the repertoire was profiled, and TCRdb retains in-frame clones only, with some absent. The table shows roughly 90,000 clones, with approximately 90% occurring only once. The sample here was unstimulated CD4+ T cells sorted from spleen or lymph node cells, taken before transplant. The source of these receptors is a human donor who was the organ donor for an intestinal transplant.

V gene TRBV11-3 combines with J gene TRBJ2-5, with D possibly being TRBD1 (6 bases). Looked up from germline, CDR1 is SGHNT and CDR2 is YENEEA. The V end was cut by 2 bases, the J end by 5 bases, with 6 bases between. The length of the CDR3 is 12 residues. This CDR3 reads CASSLQGETQYF. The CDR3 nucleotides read TGTGCCAGCAGCTTACAGGGGGAGACCCAGTACTTC.

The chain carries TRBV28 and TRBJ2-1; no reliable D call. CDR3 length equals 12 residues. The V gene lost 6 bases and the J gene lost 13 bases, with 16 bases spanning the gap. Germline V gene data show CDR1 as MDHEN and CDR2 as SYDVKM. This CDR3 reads CASSPPLTPQFF. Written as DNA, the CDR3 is TGTGCCAGCAGCCCACCCCTAACCCCCCAGTTCTTC.

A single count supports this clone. The CDR3 bases are TGTGCCAGCGGGGCAGGGTACTACGAGCAGTACTTC. Residues: CASGAGYYEQYF. V gene TRBV6-6 combines with J gene TRBJ2-7, with D perhaps TRBD1 (5 bases). The CDR3 has 12 residues. Germline V CDR1 and CDR2: MNHNY, SVGAGI (reference sequence). V lost 8 bases, J lost 3 bases, and 11 bases lay in between.